A single sample is the source of the 8 T cell receptor beta chains below, sequenced in a study of T cell changes during pregnancy in multiple sclerosis (dated by TCRdb to between 2018 and 2021). Library construction relied on the immunoSEQ multiplex PCR assay. The source is immuneACCESS, and TCRdb retained only in-frame sequences with V and J called. Part of the clones is not carried over; for the studies checked, unresolved V genes explain less than half of this, and the remainder is unexplained. The sample table records about 46,000 clones; around 93% of these occur just once. The ten largest clones take up 3.9% of the sample. Here the sequenced sample was CD8+ T cells from peripheral blood mononuclear cells, taken after pregnancy. The receptors originated from a female donor with multiple sclerosis, enrolled in a pregnancy study.

This chain connects TRBV9 to TRBJ2-3; a possible D gene is TRBD2 (5 bases). Germline V gives CDR1 SGDLS, CDR2 YYNGEE. The CDR3 spans 16 residues. The germline V and J ends were trimmed by 0 bases and 3 bases, with 14 bases remaining between them. Here the CDR3 DNA reads TGTGCCAGCAGCGTAGAAGGAGGCGTCTGGACAGATACGCAGTATTTT. Its protein product is CASSVEGGVWTDTQYF.

The rearrangement joins TRBV9 to TRBJ2-3, with TRBD2 identical over 7 bases. The J segment lost 6 bases and the V segment lost 0 bases, leaving 13 bases of the junction unmatched. This CDR3 region has 17 residues. CDR1 is SGDLS and CDR2 is YYNGEE in the germline V gene. In nucleotides, the CDR3 is TGTGCCAGCAGCGTAGATGAGGCGGGAGTGGGGCCGGATACGCAGTATTTT. Amino acids: CASSVDEAGVGPDTQYF.

The chain couples TRBV27 to TRBJ2-7, with a weak D call TRBD2 (6 bases). Germline CDR1 MNHEY, CDR2 SMNVEV (reference sequence). The CDR3 extends over 11 amino acids. Trimming cost V 8 bases and J 5 bases, with 10 bases left between them. The CDR3 DNA sequence: TGTGCCAGCGGAGGGCGGAACGAGCAGTACTTC. As protein: CASGGRNEQYF.

V usage is TRBV11-3 and J usage is TRBJ1-1, with 7 bases identical to TRBD1. The CDR3 consists of 12 residues. Germline CDR1 is SGHNT and CDR2 is YENEEA. V shed 5 bases and J 11 bases; nucleotides not matched to a gene: 8. The CDR3, as DNA: TGTGCCAGCAGCAACGTGCAGGGGGAGGCTTTCTTT. Translating gives CASSNVQGEAFF.

The chain uses TRBV6-1 and TRBJ2-3; D perhaps matches TRBD2 (6 bases). Germline CDR1 MNHNS, CDR2 SASEGT. The CDR3 is made up of 15 amino acids. Trimming cost V 2 bases and J 2 bases, with 11 bases left between them. CDR3 residues: CASSEFWRDTDTQYF. The CDR3 DNA sequence: TGTGCCAGCAGTGAATTTTGGCGGGACACAGATACGCAGTATTTT.

J is TRBJ1-4 and V is TRBV7-6; a possible D gene is TRBD1 (5 bases). Looked up from germline, CDR1 is SGHVS and CDR2 is FNYEAQ. There are 14 residues in the CDR3. The V end was cut by 7 bases, the J end by 5 bases, with 14 bases between. The CDR3, as DNA: TGTGCCAGCAAGGAGTCGGGGGGGAATGAAAAACTGTTTTTT. This sequence encodes CASKESGGNEKLFF.

The chain joins TRBV5-4 to TRBJ2-5, with 14 positions matching TRBD2. There are 16 residues in the CDR3. Losses at the gene ends were 3 bases for V and 5 bases for J; bases not matched to a gene: 6. In germline, CDR1 is SGHNT, CDR2 YYREEE (reference sequence). The CDR3 is CASSWTSGGRRETQYF. The CDR3 DNA reads as TGTGCCAGCAGCTGGACTAGCGGGGGGCGAAGGGAGACCCAGTACTTC.

A note on this clone: An end of the junction does not agree with germline; a read error may underlie this. The chain combines TRBV30 with TRBJ2-7, with D possibly TRBD2 on 6 matching bases. Germline loops: CDR1 GTSNPN, CDR2 SVGIG (reference sequence). The CDR3 has 14 residues. For the CDR3, the DNA is TGTGCCTGGAGTGTAGATGGGGGGTGGAATCGTTTCGTCTTC. Amino acids: CAWSVDGGWNRFVF.